A selection of T cell receptor beta chains follows, all from one sample in a study of CD8 T cells in Susac syndrome. TCRdb reprocessed the immunoSEQ multiplex PCR reads with MiXCR, giving one entry per CDR3 protein. Of over 120,000 distinct CDR3 sequences in the sample, roughly 95% were seen once. The sequenced sample was CD4+ T cells from PBMCs. The receptors shown here come from a human donor in good health. Both conserved end residues are part of each CDR3. The D gene is left open where the match is weak. Size tells how often a clone was seen (once, few, many) or the class of an expanded clone, and some rows leave it out.

NA	NA	TRBJ2-7	TRBV7-8	TGTGCCAGCAGCTCCTGGGCGGGCGAGCAGTACTTC	CASSSWAGEQYF
NA	few	TRBJ2-3	TRBV27	TGTGCCAGCTCCCCGATTCCGCGGTCAAGCACAGATACGCAGTATTTT	CASSPIPRSSTDTQYF
NA	NA	TRBJ2-3	TRBV4-2	TGTGCCAGCAGCCAAGATGTAAGCACAGATACGCAGTATTTT	CASSQDVSTDTQYF
TRBD1	NA	TRBJ1-5	TRBV19	TGTGCCAGTACCACAGGGGGGCCTTGGTCCCAGCATTTT	CASTTGGPWSQHF
NA	NA	TRBJ2-5	TRBV7-9	TGTGCCAGCAGCTTACAGGGGCCCCAAGAGACCCAGTACTTC	CASSLQGPQETQYF
TRBD1	NA	TRBJ2-2	TRBV19	TGTGCCAGTAGTACGACAGGGGACACCGGGGAGCTGTTTTTT	CASSTTGDTGELFF
TRBD2	NA	TRBJ2-1	TRBV18	TGTGCCAGCTCACCGGTAGCGGGAGGCCCCGATGAGCAGTTCTTC	CASSPVAGGPDEQFF
TRBD2	NA	TRBJ2-7	TRBV6-5	TGTGCCAGCAGTTCCTCGGTCCTAGCGGGAGGGGCCTACGAGCAGTACTTC	CASSSSVLAGGAYEQYF
TRBD2	NA	TRBJ2-1	TRBV5-5	TGTGCCAGCAGCTTGAGTAGGCTAGCGGGATACAATGAGCAGTTCTTC	CASSLSRLAGYNEQFF
NA	NA	TRBJ1-1	TRBV7-3	TGTGCCAGCAGCTTAATAGGGATCGAAGAAGCTTTCTTT	CASSLIGIEEAFF
NA	NA	TRBJ2-5	TRBV20-1	TGCAGTGCTAGGGGGAGGGAGACCCAGTACTTC	CSARGRETQYF
NA	NA	TRBJ2-5	TRBV29-1	TGCAGCTTGGGGGTCGGGGGTGCAGAGACCCAGTACTTC	CSLGVGGAETQYF
TRBD1	NA	TRBJ2-7	TRBV6-5	TGTGCCAGTGGGGACAGGTCGTCCTACGAGCAGTACTTC	CASGDRSSYEQYF
TRBD2	NA	TRBJ2-2	TRBV20-1	TGCAGTGCTCTTAGCGGGAGGGCCGGATCCGGGGAGCTGTTTTTT	CSALSGRAGSGELFF
TRBD2	NA	TRBJ2-2	TRBV3-1	TGTGCCAGCAGCCGGGCTAGCGGGAACGCGAACACCGGGGAGCTGTTTTTT	CASSRASGNANTGELFF
TRBD2	NA	TRBJ2-7	TRBV20-1	TGCAGTGCTCCAGCTTATGTAGCGGGGAGGGCTCACGAGCAGTACTTC	CSAPAYVAGRAHEQYF
TRBD2	NA	TRBJ2-2	TRBV2	TGTGCCAGCGTGGGACTAGCGGGAGCGAACACCGGGGAGCTGTTTTTT	CASVGLAGANTGELFF
NA	NA	TRBJ2-7	TRBV7-2	TGTGCCAGCAGCTTAGAAGTTCCCGGATACGAGCAGTACTTC	CASSLEVPGYEQYF
NA	NA	TRBJ2-2	TRBV12-3/TRBV12-4	TGTGCCAGCAGTTCTCCGGGTCTTGTCCAACCCGGGGAGCTGTTTTTT	CASSSPGLVQPGELFF
NA	NA	TRBJ2-3	TRBV19	TGTGCCAGTACCGACGGTTGGACGGGCACAGATACGCAGTATTTT	CASTDGWTGTDTQYF
TRBD1	NA	TRBJ1-2	TRBV5-4	TGTGCCAGCAGCTTCCCGGGACAGGGCGATGGCTACACCTTC	CASSFPGQGDGYTF
TRBD2	NA	TRBJ2-2	TRBV4-2	TGTGCCAGCAGCCCTGAGGTCCTAGCGGGAGGGCCTGGGGAGCTGTTTTTT	CASSPEVLAGGPGELFF
NA	NA	TRBJ2-5	TRBV5-4	TGTGCCAGCAGCTTATCGCAGGAGACCCAGTACTTC	CASSLSQETQYF
NA	NA	TRBJ1-1	TRBV10-3	TGTGCCAGCCGCGGCATTGATGCGGGGAACACTGAAGCTTTCTTT	CASRGIDAGNTEAFF
NA	NA	TRBJ1-1	TRBV19	TGTGCCAGCGACTCTCTCGGGCAGACCGGCACTGAAGCTTTCTTT	CASDSLGQTGTEAFF
TRBD1	NA	TRBJ1-3	TRBV29-1	TGCAGCGTGGCTCCGGGACAGGGGACCGGAAACACCATATATTTT	CSVAPGQGTGNTIYF
NA	once	TRBJ2-2	TRBV5-4	TGTGCCAGCAGCTTGGGACACGCGAACACCGGGGAGCTGTTTTTT	CASSLGHANTGELFF
NA	NA	TRBJ2-5	TRBV12-3/TRBV12-4	TGTGCCAGCAGTTCATCCAGCGGCCTGGAGACCCAGTACTTC	CASSSSSGLETQYF
NA	NA	TRBJ1-5	TRBV3-1	TGTGCCAGCAGCCAGGGAGCTTGGGGCAATCAGCCCCAGCATTTT	CASSQGAWGNQPQHF